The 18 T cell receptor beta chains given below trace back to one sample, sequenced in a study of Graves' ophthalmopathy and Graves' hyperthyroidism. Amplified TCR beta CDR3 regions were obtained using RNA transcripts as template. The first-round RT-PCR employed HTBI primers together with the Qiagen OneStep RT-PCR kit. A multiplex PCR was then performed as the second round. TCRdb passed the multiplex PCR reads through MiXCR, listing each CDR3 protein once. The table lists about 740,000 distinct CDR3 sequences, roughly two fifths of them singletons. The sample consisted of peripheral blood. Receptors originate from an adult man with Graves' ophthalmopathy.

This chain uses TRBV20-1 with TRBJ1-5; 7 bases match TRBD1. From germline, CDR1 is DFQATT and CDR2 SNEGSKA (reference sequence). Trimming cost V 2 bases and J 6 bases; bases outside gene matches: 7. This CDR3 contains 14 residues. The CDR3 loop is CSARTGNRGQPQHF. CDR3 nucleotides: TGCAGTGCTAGAACTGGGAACAGGGGTCAGCCCCAGCATTTT.

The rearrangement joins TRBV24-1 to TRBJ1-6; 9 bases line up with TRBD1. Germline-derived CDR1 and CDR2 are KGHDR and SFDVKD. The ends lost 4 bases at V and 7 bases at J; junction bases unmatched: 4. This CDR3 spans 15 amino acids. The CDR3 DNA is TGTGCCACCAGTGACCCAGGGACAGGGAATTCACCCCTCCACTTT. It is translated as CATSDPGTGNSPLHF.

The CDR3 here is CSASPTQGGSNQPQHF. CDR3 coding DNA: TGCAGTGCTAGTCCGACTCAGGGTGGAAGCAATCAGCCCCAGCATTTT. The rearrangement joins TRBV20-1 to TRBJ1-5, with D perhaps TRBD1 (5 bases). This CDR3 is built from 16 residues. From germline, CDR1 is DFQATT and CDR2 SNEGSKA (reference sequence). V dropped 3 bases and J dropped 1 base, with 16 bases sitting between them.

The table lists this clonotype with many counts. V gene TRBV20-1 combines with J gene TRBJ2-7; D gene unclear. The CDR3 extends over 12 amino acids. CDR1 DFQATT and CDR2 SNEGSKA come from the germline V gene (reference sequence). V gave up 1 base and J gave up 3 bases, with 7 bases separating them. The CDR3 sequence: CSARGRNYEQYF. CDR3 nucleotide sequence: TGCAGTGCTAGAGGGCGAAACTACGAGCAGTACTTC.

CDR3 in DNA: TGCGCCAGCAGCTTGGAGGCGCCATTGAGATCCAGTGGGGCCAACGTCCTGACTTTC. This encodes CASSLEAPLRSSGANVLTF. The chain has TRBV5-1 and TRBJ2-6; no clear D gene. V dropped 0 bases and J dropped 3 bases, with 19 bases sitting between them. This CDR3 is 19 amino acids long. Germline values: CDR1 SGHRS, CDR2 YFSETQ.

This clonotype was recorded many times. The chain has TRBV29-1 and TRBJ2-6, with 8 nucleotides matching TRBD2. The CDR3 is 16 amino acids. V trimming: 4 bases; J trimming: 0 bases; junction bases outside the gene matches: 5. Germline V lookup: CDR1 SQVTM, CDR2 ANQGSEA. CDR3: CSVVGGARSGANVLTF. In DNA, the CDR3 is TGCAGCGTTGTCGGGGGGGCCCGCTCTGGGGCCAACGTCCTGACTTTC. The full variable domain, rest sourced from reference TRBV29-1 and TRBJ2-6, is SAVISQKPSRDICQRGTSLTIQCQVDSQVTMMFWYRQQPGQSLTLIATANQGSEATYESGFVIDKFPISRPNLTFSTLTVSNMSPEDSSIYLCSVVGGARSGANVLTFGAGSRLTVL.

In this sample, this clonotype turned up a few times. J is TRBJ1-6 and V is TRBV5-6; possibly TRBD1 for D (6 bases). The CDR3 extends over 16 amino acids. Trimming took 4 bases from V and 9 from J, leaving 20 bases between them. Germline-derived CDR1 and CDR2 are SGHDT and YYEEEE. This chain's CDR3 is CASSQRGGGRFSPLHF. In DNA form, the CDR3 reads TGTGCCAGCAGCCAGCGGGGGGGCGGCCGATTTTCACCCCTCCACTTT.

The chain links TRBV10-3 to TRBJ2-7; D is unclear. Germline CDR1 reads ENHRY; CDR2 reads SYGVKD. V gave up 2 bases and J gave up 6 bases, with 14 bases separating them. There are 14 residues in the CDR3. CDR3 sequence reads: CAISERVKVSEQYF. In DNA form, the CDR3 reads TGTGCCATCAGTGAGAGGGTAAAGGTCTCCGAGCAGTACTTC.

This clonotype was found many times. The CDR3 protein is CASSTNSEQYF. In DNA form, the CDR3 reads TGCGCCAGCAGCACTAATTCCGAGCAGTACTTC. The chain has TRBV5-1 and TRBJ2-7; D unclear. This CDR3 has 11 amino acids. Germline V gene sequence: CDR1 SGHRS, CDR2 YFSETQ. V lost 4 bases and J lost 6, with 8 bases in between.

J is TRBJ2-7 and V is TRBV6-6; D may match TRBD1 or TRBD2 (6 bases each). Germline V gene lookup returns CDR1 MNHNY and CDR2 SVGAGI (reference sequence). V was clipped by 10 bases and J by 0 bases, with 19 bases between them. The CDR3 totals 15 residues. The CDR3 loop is CANVGGGGRSYEQYF. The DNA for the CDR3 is TGTGCCAACGTCGGGGGTGGGGGCCGCTCCTACGAGCAGTACTTC.

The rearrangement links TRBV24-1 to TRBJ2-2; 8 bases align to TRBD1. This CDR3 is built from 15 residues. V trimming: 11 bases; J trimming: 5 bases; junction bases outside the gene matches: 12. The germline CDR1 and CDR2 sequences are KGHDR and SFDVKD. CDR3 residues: CASSLGTGMTGELFF. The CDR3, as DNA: TGTGCCAGCAGCCTTGGGACAGGAATGACCGGGGAGCTGTTTTTT.

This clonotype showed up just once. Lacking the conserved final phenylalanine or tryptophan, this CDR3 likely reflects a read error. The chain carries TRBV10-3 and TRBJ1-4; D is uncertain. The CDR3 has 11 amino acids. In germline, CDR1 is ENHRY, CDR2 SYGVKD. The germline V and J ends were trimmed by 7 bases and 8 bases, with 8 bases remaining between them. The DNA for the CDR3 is TGTGCCATCAATGTTGAAGAAAAACTGTTTTTA. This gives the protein CAINVEEKLFL.

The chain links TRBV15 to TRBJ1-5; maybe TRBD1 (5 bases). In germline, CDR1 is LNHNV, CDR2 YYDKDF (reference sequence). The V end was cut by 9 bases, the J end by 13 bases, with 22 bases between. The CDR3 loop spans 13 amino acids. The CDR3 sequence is CATTTGQTRAQHF. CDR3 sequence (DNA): TGTGCCACGACCACGGGGCAGACAAGAGCACAGCATTTT.

CDR3 DNA: TGCAGTGCTAGAGGCTCAGGGGGGCAAGAGACCCAGTACTTC. This encodes CSARGSGGQETQYF. The rearrangement joins TRBV20-1 to TRBJ2-5; maybe TRBD1 (7 bases). Germline V lookup: CDR1 DFQATT, CDR2 SNEGSKA (reference sequence). CDR3 length: 14 residues. Trimming took 1 base from V and 2 from J, leaving 11 bases between them.

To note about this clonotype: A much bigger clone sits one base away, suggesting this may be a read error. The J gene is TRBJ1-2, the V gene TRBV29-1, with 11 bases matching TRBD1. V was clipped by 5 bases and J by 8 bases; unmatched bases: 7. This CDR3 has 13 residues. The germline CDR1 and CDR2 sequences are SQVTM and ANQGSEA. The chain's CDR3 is CSVRTGGAEGYTF. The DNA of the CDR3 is TGCAGCGTTCGGACAGGGGGCGCGGAAGGCTACACCTTC.

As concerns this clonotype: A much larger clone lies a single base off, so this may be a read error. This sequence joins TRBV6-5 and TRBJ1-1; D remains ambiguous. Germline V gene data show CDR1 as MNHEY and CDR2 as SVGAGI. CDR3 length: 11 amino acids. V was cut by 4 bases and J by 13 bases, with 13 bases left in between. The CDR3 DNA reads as TGTGCCAGCAGTTCCTCCGATGGGGATTTCTTT. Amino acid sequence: CASSSSDGDFF.

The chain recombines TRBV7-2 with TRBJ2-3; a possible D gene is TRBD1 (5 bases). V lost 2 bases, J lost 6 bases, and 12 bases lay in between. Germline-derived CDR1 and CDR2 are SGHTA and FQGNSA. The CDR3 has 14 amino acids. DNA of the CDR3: TGTGCCAGCAGCTTACGACAGACAGCCGATACGCAGTATTTT. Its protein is CASSLRQTADTQYF.

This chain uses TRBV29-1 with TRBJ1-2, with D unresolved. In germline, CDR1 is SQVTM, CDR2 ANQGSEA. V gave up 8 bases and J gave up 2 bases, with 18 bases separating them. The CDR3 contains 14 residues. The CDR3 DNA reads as TGCAGCCTTCCTAACCCACAAGAGAACTATGGCTACACCTTC. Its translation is CSLPNPQENYGYTF.